This T cell receptor (beta chain) was recorded in a study of T cell changes during pregnancy in multiple sclerosis. The table came from immunoSEQ multiplex PCR; TCRdb's copy has only in-frame clones and leaves some out. Among about 31,000 clones listed, approximately 89% were seen once. J lost 3 bases, V lost 2 bases, and 0 bases had no gene match. The CDR3 totals 13 residues. Germline V gene lookup returns CDR1 MNHEY and CDR2 SVGAGI. V usage is TRBV6-5 and J usage is TRBJ1-1, with TRBD1 matching over 7 bases. The sample was CD8+ T cells from peripheral blood mononuclear cells, taken in the second trimester of pregnancy. This clonotype originated in a female donor with multiple sclerosis, enrolled in a pregnancy study. The CDR3 DNA reads as TGTGCCAGCAGTTACACAGGGGACACTGAAGCTTTCTTT. Translation: CASSYTGDTEAFF.